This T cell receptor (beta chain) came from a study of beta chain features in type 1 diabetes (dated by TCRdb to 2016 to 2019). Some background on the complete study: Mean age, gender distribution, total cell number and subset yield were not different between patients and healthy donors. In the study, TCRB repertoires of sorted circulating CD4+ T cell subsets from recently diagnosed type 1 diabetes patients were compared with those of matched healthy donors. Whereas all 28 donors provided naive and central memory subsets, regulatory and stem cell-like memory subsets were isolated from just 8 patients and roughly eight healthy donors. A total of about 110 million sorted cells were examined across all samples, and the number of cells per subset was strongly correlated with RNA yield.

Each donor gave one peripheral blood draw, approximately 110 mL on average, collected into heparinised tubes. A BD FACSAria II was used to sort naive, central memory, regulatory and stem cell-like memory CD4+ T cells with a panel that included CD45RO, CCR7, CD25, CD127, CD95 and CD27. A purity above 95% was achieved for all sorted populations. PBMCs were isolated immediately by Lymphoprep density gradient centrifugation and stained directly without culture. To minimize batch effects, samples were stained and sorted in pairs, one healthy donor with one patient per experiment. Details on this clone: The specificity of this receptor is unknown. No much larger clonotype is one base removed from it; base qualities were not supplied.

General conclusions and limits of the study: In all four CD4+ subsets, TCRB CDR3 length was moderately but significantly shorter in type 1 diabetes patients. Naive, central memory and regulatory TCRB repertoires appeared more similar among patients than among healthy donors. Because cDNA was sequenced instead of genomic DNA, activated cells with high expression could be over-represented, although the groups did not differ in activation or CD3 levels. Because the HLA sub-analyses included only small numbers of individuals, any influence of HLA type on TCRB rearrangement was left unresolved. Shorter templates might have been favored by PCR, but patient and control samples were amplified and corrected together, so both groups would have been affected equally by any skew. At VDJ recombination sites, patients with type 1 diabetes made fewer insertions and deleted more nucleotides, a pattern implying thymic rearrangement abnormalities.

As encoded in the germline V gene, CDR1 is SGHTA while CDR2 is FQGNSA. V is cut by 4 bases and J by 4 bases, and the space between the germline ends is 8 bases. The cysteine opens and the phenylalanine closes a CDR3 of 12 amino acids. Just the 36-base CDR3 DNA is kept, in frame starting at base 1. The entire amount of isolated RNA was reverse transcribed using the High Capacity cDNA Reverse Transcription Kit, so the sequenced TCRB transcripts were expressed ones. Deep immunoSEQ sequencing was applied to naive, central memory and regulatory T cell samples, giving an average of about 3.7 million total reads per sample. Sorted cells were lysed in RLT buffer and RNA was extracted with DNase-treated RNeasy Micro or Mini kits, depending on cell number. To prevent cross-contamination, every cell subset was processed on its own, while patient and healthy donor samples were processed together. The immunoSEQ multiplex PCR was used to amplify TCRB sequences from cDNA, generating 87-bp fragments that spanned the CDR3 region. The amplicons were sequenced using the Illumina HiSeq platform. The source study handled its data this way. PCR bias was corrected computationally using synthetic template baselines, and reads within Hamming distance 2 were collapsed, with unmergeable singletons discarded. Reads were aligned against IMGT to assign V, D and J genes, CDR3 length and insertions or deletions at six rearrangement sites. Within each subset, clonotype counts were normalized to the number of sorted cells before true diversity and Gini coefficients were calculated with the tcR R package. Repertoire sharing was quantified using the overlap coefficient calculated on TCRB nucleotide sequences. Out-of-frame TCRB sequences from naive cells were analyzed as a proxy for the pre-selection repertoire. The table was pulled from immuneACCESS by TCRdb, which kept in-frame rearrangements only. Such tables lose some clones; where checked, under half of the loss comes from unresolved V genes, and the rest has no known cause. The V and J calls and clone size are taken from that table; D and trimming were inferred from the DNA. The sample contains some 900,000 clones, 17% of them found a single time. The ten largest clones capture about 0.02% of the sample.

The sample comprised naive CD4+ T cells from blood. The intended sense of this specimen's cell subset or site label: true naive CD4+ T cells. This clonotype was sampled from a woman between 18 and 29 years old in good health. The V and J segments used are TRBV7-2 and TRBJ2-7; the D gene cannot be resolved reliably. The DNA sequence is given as TGTGCCAGCAGCTCTAGACGATACGAGCAGTACTTC. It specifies CASSSRRYEQYF.